The 5 T cell receptor beta chains below all came from one sample that was sequenced in a study of OX40 agonist ivuxolimab in advanced cancers. Sequencing used immunoSEQ multiplex PCR; TCRdb keeps in-frame clones, though not all of them. Seen here are 65,000 to 95,000 clones, around 93% observed once, and the top ten hold 8% to 13%. The sample was CD4+ or CD8+ T cells sorted from blood, taken in a trial of the OX40 agonist ivuxolimab. These TCRs come from an adult with an advanced solid tumor such as melanoma, head and neck, liver or kidney cancer.

The J gene is TRBJ2-2, the V gene TRBV7-6; D is unclear. Germline CDR1 SGHVS, CDR2 FNYEAQ. Trimming took off 6 bases at V and 3 bases at J, with 8 bases between the two ends. This CDR3 is 13 amino acids long. The CDR3 loop is CASSPDYTGELFF. The CDR3 DNA sequence: TGTGCCAGCAGTCCCGACTACACCGGGGAGCTGTTTTTT.

A remark on this clone: One junction end disagrees with the germline gene, perhaps due to a read error. The chain carries TRBV5-6 and TRBJ1-3, with D perhaps matching TRBD1 (5 bases). CDR3 length: 14 residues. Per the germline V gene, CDR1 is SGHDT and CDR2 is YYEEEE. CDR3 nucleotide sequence: TGTGCCAGCACCTTGGCGGGGGTTGGAAACACCATATATTTT. It translates to CASTLAGVGNTIYF.

This chain links TRBV9 with TRBJ1-2, with a tentative D call TRBD1 (5 bases). CDR1 SGDLS and CDR2 YYNGEE come from the germline V gene. Trimming removed 4 bases at V and 4 bases at J, with 14 bases between. The CDR3 spans 14 residues. CDR3 coding DNA: TGTGCCAGCAGCCCCGGAAGCGGGGCCTATGGCTACACCTTC. It specifies CASSPGSGAYGYTF.

This chain connects TRBV10-3 to TRBJ2-7; perhaps TRBD1 as D (6 bases). CDR1 ENHRY and CDR2 SYGVKD come from the germline V gene. The CDR3 consists of 14 residues. V was trimmed by 10 bases and J by 3 bases, leaving 19 bases between them. CDR3 nucleotide sequence: TGTGCCAGTACGTCTGGGACATTTGGCTACGAGCAGTACTTC. Translation: CASTSGTFGYEQYF.

This clone has a single count. The chain joins TRBV11-2 to TRBJ2-1, with a weak D call TRBD1 (6 bases). The CDR3 runs to 16 residues. V gave up 5 bases and J gave up 8 bases, with 22 bases separating them. Germline values: CDR1 SGHAT, CDR2 FQNNGV. CDR3 protein: CASSQLVGVRGDEQFF. CDR3 DNA sequence: TGTGCCAGCAGCCAGTTAGTAGGTGTCAGGGGCGATGAGCAGTTCTTC.